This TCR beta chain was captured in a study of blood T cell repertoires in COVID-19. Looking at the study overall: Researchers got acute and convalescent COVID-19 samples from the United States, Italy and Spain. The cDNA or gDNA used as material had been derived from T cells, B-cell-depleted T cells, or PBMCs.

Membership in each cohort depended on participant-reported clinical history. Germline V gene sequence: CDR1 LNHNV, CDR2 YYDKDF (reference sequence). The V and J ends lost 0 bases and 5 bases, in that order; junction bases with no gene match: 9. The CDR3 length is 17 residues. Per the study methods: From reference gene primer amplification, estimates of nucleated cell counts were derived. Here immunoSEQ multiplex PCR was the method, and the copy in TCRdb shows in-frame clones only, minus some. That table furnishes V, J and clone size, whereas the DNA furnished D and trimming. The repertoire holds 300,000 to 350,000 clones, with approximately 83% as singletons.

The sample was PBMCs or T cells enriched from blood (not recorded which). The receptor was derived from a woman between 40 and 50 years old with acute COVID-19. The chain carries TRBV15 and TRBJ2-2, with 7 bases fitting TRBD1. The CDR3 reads CATSRDLSTGSTGELFF. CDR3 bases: TGTGCCACCAGCAGAGACCTTTCGACAGGGAGTACCGGGGAGCTGTTTTTT. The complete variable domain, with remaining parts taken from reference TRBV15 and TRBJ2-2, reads DAMVIQNPRYQVTQFGKPVTLSCSQTLNHNVMYWYQQKSSQAPKLLFHYYDKDFNNEADTPDNFQSRRPNTSFCFLDIRSPGLGDTAMYLCATSRDLSTGSTGELFFGEGSRLTVL.